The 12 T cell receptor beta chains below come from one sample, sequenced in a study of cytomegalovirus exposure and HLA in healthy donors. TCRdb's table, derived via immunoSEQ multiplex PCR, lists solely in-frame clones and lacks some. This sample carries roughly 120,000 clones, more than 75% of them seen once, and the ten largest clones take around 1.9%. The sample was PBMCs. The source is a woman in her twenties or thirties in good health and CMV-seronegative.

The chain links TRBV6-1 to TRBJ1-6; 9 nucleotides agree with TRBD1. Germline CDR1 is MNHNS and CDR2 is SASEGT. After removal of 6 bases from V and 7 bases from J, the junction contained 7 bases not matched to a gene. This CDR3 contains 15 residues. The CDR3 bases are TGTGCCAGCAGCCTTACGGGGACAGGGAATTCACCCCTCCACTTT. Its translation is CASSLTGTGNSPLHF.

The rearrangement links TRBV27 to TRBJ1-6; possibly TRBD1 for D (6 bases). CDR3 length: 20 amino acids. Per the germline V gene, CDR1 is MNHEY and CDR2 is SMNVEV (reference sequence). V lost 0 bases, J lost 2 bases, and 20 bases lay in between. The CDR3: CASSLSSGPDTGTYNSPLHF. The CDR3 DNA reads TGTGCCAGCAGTTTATCGTCAGGCCCGGATACAGGGACCTATAATTCACCCCTCCACTTT.

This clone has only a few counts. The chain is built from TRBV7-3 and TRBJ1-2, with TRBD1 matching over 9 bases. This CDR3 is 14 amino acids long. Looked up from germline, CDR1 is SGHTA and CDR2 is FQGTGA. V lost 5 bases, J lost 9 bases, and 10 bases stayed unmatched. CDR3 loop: CASSLLDRGPSYTF. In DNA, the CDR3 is TGTGCCAGCAGCCTCCTGGACAGGGGCCCGAGCTACACCTTC.

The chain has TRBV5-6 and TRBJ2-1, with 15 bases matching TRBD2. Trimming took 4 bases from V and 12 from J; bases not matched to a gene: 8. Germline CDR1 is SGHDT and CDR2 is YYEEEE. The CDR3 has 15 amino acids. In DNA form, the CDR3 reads TGTGCCAGCAGCCTCCGGACTAGCGGGGGGGGCAGGCAGTTCTTC. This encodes CASSLRTSGGGRQFF.

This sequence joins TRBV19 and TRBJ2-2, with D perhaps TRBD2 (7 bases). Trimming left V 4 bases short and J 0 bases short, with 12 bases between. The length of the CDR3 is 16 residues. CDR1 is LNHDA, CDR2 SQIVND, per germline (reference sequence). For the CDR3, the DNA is TGTGCCAGTAGTACGGGGGCGGGGGCGAACACCGGGGAGCTGTTTTTT. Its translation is CASSTGAGANTGELFF.

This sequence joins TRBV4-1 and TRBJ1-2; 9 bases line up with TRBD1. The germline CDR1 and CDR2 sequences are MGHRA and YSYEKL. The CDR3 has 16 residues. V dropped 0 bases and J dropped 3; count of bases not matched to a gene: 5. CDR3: CASSQERDRAHYGYTF. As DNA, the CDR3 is TGCGCCAGCAGCCAAGAACGGGACAGGGCCCACTATGGCTACACCTTC.

The CDR3 DNA follows: TGCGCCAGCAGTGAGATAGGTAGTCTGAGGAATGAGCAGTTCTTC. Protein: CASSEIGSLRNEQFF. V and J are TRBV10-2 and TRBJ2-1; D is ambiguous. In germline, CDR1 is WSHSY, CDR2 SAAADI. The CDR3 totals 15 residues. Trimming left V 2 bases short and J 7 bases short, with 15 bases between.

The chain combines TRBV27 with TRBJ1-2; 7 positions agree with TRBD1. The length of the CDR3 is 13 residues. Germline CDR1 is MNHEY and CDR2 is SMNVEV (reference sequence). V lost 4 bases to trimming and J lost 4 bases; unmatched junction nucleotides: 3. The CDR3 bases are TGTGCCAGCAGTTCGGGACAGTTCTATGGCTACACCTTC. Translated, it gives CASSSGQFYGYTF.

CDR3 nucleotide sequence: TGTGCCAGCTCACCCGGGGGTCGAGCGAAAGCTTTCTTT. Amino acid sequence: CASSPGGRAKAFF. The chain couples TRBV18 to TRBJ1-1; TRBD1 might be the D (5 bases). Per germline, CDR1 KGHSH and CDR2 LQKENI. With 3 bases removed from V and 9 bases from J, the gap between germline ends came to 14 bases. The CDR3 extends over 13 amino acids. The full variable domain, completed using reference TRBV18 and TRBJ1-1, is NAGVMQNPRHLVRRRGQEARLRCSPMKGHSHVYWYRQLPEEGLKFMVYLQKENIIDESGMPKERFSAEFPKEGPSILRIQQVVRGDSAAYFCASSPGGRAKAFFGQGTRLTVV.

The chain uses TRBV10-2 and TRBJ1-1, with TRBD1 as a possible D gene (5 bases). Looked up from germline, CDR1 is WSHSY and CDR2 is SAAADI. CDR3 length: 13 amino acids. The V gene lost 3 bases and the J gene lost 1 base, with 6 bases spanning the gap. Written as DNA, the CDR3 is TGCGCCAGCAGTGAACAGGAGAACACTGAAGCTTTCTTT. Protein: CASSEQENTEAFF.

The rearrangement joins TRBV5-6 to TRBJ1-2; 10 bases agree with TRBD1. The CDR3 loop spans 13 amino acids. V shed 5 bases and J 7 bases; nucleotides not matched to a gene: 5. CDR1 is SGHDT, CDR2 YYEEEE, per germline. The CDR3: CASSSGTGVGYTF. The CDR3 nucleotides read TGTGCCAGCAGTTCCGGGACAGGGGTTGGCTACACCTTC.

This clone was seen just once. The CDR3 DNA reads TGTGCCAGCAGCGCACACAGCTCCTATAATTCACCCCTCCACTTT. Protein sequence: CASSAHSSYNSPLHF. The chain recombines TRBV9 with TRBJ1-6; no clear D gene. The CDR3 has 15 residues. Trimming left V 3 bases short and J 0 bases short, with 7 bases between. Germline CDR1 reads SGDLS; CDR2 reads YYNGEE.